A selection of T cell receptor beta chains follows, all from one sample in a study of T cell responses to AZD1222 COVID-19 vaccine. Measured with immunoSEQ multiplex PCR; TCRdb has only the in-frame clones, and not every one. The sample holds tens of thousands of clones, approximately 83% seen once. This sample comprised peripheral blood, obtained on day 0 of AZD1222 vaccination. The source is an adult in good health. Both conserved end residues are part of each CDR3. The order of the fields is V gene, J gene, clone size, D gene, CDR3 DNA, CDR3 protein. D genes are given only for firm matches. Part of the rows lack a size; the others show once, few, many or a class for expanded clones.

TRBV4-2,TRBJ2-1,-,TRBD2,TGTGCCAGCAGCCAAGATCGGAGACTAGCGGGGGGCTTTTCAGAGCAGTTCTTC,CASSQDRRLAGGFSEQFF
TRBV19,TRBJ1-1,few,-,TGTGCCAGTTCCCCTATCACGAACACTGAAGCTTTCTTT,CASSPITNTEAFF
TRBV25-1,TRBJ1-1,-,-,TGTGCCAGCAGTGAATATGGGGTTGAGGCTTTCTTT,CASSEYGVEAFF
TRBV5-1,TRBJ1-1,-,-,TGCGCCAGCAGCTCCTACCGGAACACTGAAGCTTTCTTT,CASSSYRNTEAFF
TRBV10-3,TRBJ2-7,-,TRBD1,TGTGCCATCAGCCAGGGGGCGGGCTCCTACGAGCAGTACTTC,CAISQGAGSYEQYF
TRBV5-1,TRBJ1-1,-,-,TGCGCCAGCAGCCTGATTTTGGCTTCTGAAGCTTTCTTT,CASSLILASEAFF
TRBV11-2,TRBJ1-1,-,TRBD1,TGTGCCAGCAGGTCCGGGGGACAGGGGGTGAACACTGAAGCTTTCTTT,CASRSGGQGVNTEAFF
TRBV7-6,TRBJ1-4,-,-,TGTGCCAGCAGTAATCCTCGAGGGAGGAATGAAAAACTGTTTTTT,CASSNPRGRNEKLFF
TRBV6-4,TRBJ1-1,few,TRBD1,TGTGCCAGCAGCGAGACAGGGAGGGGAACTGAAGCTTTCTTT,CASSETGRGTEAFF
TRBV19,TRBJ2-1,-,TRBD1,TGTGCCAGTAGCTCAAATCGGGACAGGGTGTGGGATGAGCAGTTCTTC,CASSSNRDRVWDEQFF
TRBV2,TRBJ1-5,-,-,TGTGCCAGCAGGCCGGGGACCTTCGGGTATAGCAATCAGCCCCAGCATTTT,CASRPGTFGYSNQPQHF
TRBV19,TRBJ2-2,few,-,TGTGCCAGTAGACCCAGCGGTCCTTACACCGGGGAGCTGTTTTTT,CASRPSGPYTGELFF
TRBV28,TRBJ2-1,-,-,TGTGCCAGCAGTTTGTCCAATGAGCAGTTCTTC,CASSLSNEQFF
TRBV19,TRBJ2-4,-,TRBD2,TGTGCCAGTAGTATTGGCGGGGGGGGCCGAAGTGGCATTCAGTACTTC,CASSIGGGGRSGIQYF
TRBV6-5,TRBJ1-2,-,-,TGTGCCAGCAGCCGGACTGTCCGAGGGAATGGCTACACCTTC,CASSRTVRGNGYTF
TRBV14,TRBJ2-1,-,-,TGTGCCAGCAGCCAAGTTCGAGGCAGTTACAATGAGCAGTTCTTC,CASSQVRGSYNEQFF
TRBV18,TRBJ2-5,-,-,TGTGCCAGCTCACCCACAGGGAGGAGAGAGACCCAGTACTTC,CASSPTGRRETQYF
TRBV9,TRBJ2-1,-,-,TGTGCCAGCAGCGTAGAGGGAACCTACAATGAGCAGTTCTTC,CASSVEGTYNEQFF
TRBV4-1,TRBJ2-5,few,TRBD1,TGCGCCAGCAGCCCGTCCTCAGGGGGCGCGGAGACCCAGTACTTC,CASSPSSGGAETQYF
TRBV19,TRBJ1-3,-,-,TGTGCCAGTGGAAATAAGGCCATATATTTT,CASGNKAIYF
TRBV2,TRBJ1-6,-,TRBD1,TGTGCCACGGGGGACAGGGGATGGAATTCACCCCTCCACTTT,CATGDRGWNSPLHF
TRBV7-2,TRBJ1-5,-,-,TGTGCCAGCAGCCCCGGTGGGGGGTGGAATCAGCCCCAGCATTTT,CASSPGGGWNQPQHF
TRBV11-2,TRBJ2-5,few,-,TGTGCCAGCAGCTTAGGCGGGCCAGAGACCCAGTACTTC,CASSLGGPETQYF
TRBV7-2,TRBJ2-5,-,TRBD2,TGTGCCAGCAGCGTCAGCGGGGACCAAGAGACCCAGTACTTC,CASSVSGDQETQYF